This T cell receptor (beta chain) was recovered during a study of response to subunit inactivated influenza vaccine. Between the trimmed V and J ends, which lost 1 base and 2 bases, there was a span of 10 bases. CDR1 is SGHAT and CDR2 is FQNNGV in the germline V gene. The CDR3 is 15 residues long. Comment on this clonotype: What it binds is not known.

Each CDR3 protein gets one entry after TCRdb re-called the RT-PCR reads with MiXCR. In the table there are 300,000 to 350,000 distinct CDR3 sequences, about 20% of which are singletons. The study's findings and limits: The study's authors posited that every seasonal influenza vaccination enlists few new T cells.

The sequence was obtained from a man between 45 and 75 years old who received an inactivated influenza vaccine. Sample: PBMCs from blood, taken about 19 months after vaccination. The V gene is TRBV11-2, the J gene TRBJ2-3; D is undetermined. CDR3: CASSLVMLPTDTQYF. The CDR3 DNA is TGTGCCAGCAGCTTAGTAATGCTGCCCACAGATACGCAGTATTTT.